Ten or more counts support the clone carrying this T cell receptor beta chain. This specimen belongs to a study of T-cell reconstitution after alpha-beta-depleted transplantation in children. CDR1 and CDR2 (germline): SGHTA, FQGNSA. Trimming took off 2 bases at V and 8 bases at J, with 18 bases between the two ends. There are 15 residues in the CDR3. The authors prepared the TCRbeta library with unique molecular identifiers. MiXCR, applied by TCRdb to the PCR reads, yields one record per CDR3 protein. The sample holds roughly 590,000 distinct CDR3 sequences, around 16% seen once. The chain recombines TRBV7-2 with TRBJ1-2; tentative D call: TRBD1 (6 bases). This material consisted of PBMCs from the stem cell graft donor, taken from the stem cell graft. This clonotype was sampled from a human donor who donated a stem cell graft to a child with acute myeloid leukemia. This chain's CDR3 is CASSLRAAGAEGYTF. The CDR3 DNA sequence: TGTGCCAGCAGCTTAAGGGCCGCAGGGGCTGAGGGCTACACCTTC.